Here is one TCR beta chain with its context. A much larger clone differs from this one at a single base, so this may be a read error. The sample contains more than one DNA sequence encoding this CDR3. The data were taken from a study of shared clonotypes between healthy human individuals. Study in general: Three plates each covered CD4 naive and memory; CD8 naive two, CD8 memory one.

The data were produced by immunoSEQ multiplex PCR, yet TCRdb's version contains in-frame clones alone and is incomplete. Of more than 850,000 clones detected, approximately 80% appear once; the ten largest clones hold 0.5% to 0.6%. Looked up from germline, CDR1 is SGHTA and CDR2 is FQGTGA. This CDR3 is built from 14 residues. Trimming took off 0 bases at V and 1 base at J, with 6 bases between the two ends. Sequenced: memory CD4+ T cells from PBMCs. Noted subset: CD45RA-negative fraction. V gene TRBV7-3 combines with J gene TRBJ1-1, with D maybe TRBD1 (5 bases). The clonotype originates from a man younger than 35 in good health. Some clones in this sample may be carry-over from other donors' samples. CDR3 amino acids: CASSLTGGNTEAFF. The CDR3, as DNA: TGTGCCAGCAGCTTAACCGGGGGGAACACTGAAGCTTTCTTT.